The 8 T cell receptor beta chains below come from one sample, sequenced in a study of graft-versus-host responses after intestinal transplantation (dated by TCRdb to the early 2020s). Receptors were amplified or captured by the immunoSEQ multiplex PCR assay. As stored in TCRdb, this immuneACCESS dataset retains in-frame rearrangements with V and J assigned. A fraction of the clones does not appear; measured against another copy, unresolved V genes explain less than half of the discrepancy, and the remainder lacks a known reason. This sample is represented by fewer than 45,000 clones; around 94% of them were singletons. The ten biggest clones cover 0.75% to 0.95% of the sample. The sample here was PBMCs, taken 16 days after intestinal transplant. The source of these receptors is a human patient who received an intestinal transplant, so some T cells may come from the graft donor.

Notes on this clone: The germline gene is not matched at one end of the junction; a read error may be the cause. The sample contains more than one DNA sequence encoding this CDR3. The chain recombines TRBV27 with TRBJ2-5; 9 bases match TRBD1. Germline V gene lookup returns CDR1 MNHEY and CDR2 SMNVEV (reference sequence). The CDR3 covers 16 residues. The CDR3 region has the DNA TGTGCCAGCACCTCACTTGGTGGACAGGGGTGGGAGACCCAATACTTC. Translated: CASTSLGGQGWETQYF.

This clone was seen just once. The CDR3 nucleotides read TGTGCCAGCAGCATGGACAGCCCGAGCTCCTACGAGCAGTACTTC. This sequence encodes CASSMDSPSSYEQYF. The genes are TRBV6-5 and TRBJ2-7; tentative D call: TRBD1 (6 bases). V was clipped by 6 bases and J by 0 bases, with 15 bases between them. The CDR3 covers 15 residues. Per germline, CDR1 MNHEY and CDR2 SVGAGI.

This chain connects TRBV4-1 to TRBJ2-5; D may be TRBD1 (5 bases). Germline V CDR1 and CDR2: MGHRA, YSYEKL. The length of the CDR3 is 14 residues. Trimming took off 3 bases at V and 3 bases at J, with 11 bases between the two ends. CDR3 loop: CASSHPQEKETQYF. The CDR3 coding sequence is TGCGCCAGCAGCCACCCACAGGAAAAAGAGACCCAGTACTTC.

Points on this clone: Germline is not matched at one junction end, which may reflect a read error. The chain uses TRBV11-2 and TRBJ2-5; 7 nucleotides align to TRBD1. CDR3 length: 18 residues. CDR1 is SGHAT, CDR2 FQNNGV, per germline. CDR3 in DNA: TGTGCCAGCAGCCTAGACATGCCGTCGAGGGGGCGAGGAGAGACCCAGTACTTC. Protein: CASSLDMPSRGRGETQYF.

The chain recombines TRBV2 with TRBJ2-7; 10 positions match TRBD2. The V and J ends lost 4 bases and 3 bases, in that order; junction bases with no gene match: 3. Germline V gives CDR1 SNHLY, CDR2 FYNNEI. The CDR3 loop spans 14 amino acids. In DNA form, the CDR3 reads TGTGCCAGCAGTGGGGTAGCGGGAGGCTACGAGCAGTACTTC. This gives the protein CASSGVAGGYEQYF.

The chain carries TRBV19 and TRBJ1-1; no reliable D call. The germline CDR1 and CDR2 sequences are LNHDA and SQIVND (reference sequence). V was clipped by 8 bases and J by 0 bases, with 7 bases between them. The CDR3 contains 12 residues. In DNA, the CDR3 is TGTGCCAGTGGCACGGTGAACACTGAAGCTTTCTTT. Its protein product is CASGTVNTEAFF.

The rearrangement uses TRBV6-5 and TRBJ2-7; 10 bases align to TRBD1. V was pared by 6 bases and J by 4 bases, with 6 bases of the junction left unmatched. CDR1 and CDR2 (germline): MNHEY, SVGAGI. The length of the CDR3 is 14 residues. CDR3 region: CASSPGQGFYEQYF. The CDR3 DNA sequence: TGTGCCAGCAGCCCGGGACAGGGGTTTTACGAGCAGTACTTC.

This clone was observed once. The chain has TRBV28 and TRBJ2-5; TRBD1 agrees at 11 bases. CDR3 size: 15 residues. Germline V gene sequence: CDR1 MDHEN, CDR2 SYDVKM. The ends lost 5 bases at V and 5 bases at J; junction bases unmatched: 7. CDR3: CASSPDRGLRETQYF. DNA for the CDR3: TGTGCCAGCAGTCCGGACAGGGGGCTCAGGGAGACCCAGTACTTC.